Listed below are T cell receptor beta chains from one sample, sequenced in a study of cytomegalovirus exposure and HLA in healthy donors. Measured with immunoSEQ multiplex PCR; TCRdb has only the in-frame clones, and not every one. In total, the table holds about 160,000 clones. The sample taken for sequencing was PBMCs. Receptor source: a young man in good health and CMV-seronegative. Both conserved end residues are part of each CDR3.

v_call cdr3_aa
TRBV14 CASSQDREGEETQYF
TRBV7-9 CASSFPQGSYEQYF
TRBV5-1 CASTVGGRTTDTQYF
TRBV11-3 CASSSSSFRETQYF
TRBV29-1 CSVAGSGADEQFF
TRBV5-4 CASSFGGLVAEAFF
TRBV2 CASSRDTHEGYGYTF
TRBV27 CASSFGQGRTEAFF
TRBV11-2 CASSLESVDFF
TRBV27 CATLLRGQRTEAFF
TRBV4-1 CASSPGSGTYWNEQFF
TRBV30 CAWSSTGNEQYF
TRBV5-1 CASSSSGTAINNEQFF
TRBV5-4 CASSLTSGSPYEQYF
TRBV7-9 CASSRTSAFSDIQYF
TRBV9 CASSAGTAQYF
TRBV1 CTSSLGLAGCTDTQYF
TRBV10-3 CAISGGQRDNSPLHF
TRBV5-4 CASSRTGGLNEQFF
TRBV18 CASSPRLFGDGYTF
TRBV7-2 CASSLVPTSGRLDEQYF
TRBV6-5 CASSYFRQIIYGYTF
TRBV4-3 CASSPGYTSGDPYEQYF